These T cell receptor beta chains were read from a single sample in a study of blood T cell repertoires in COVID-19. Measured with immunoSEQ multiplex PCR; TCRdb has only the in-frame clones, and not every one. This sample has more than 350,000 clones, with nearly 90% found just once. Sequencing was performed on PBMCs or T cells enriched from blood (not recorded which). These receptors were taken from a woman aged 18 to 35 who had been exposed to COVID-19. Both conserved end residues are part of each CDR3. D genes are given only for firm matches. Some rows have no size entry. The others give once, few or many, or a class for an expanded clone.

j_call | clone_size | d_call | v_call | cdr3_aa | cdr3_nt
TRBJ2-7 | - | - | TRBV29-1 | CSVELGGSEQYF | TGCAGCGTTGAATTAGGGGGTAGCGAGCAGTACTTC
TRBJ2-3 | - | TRBD2 | TRBV7-2 | CASRSSSGRLPPQYF | TGTGCCAGCAGGTCGTCTAGCGGACGACTACCGCCGCAGTATTTT
TRBJ2-3 | - | - | TRBV5-5 | CASSSHWAPDTQYF | TGTGCCAGCAGCTCACACTGGGCACCAGATACGCAGTATTTT
TRBJ2-7 | - | TRBD1 | TRBV11-1 | CASSAQGYEQYF | TGTGCCAGCAGCGCACAGGGGTACGAGCAGTACTTC
TRBJ2-3 | - | - | TRBV27 | CASSSGDTDTQYF | TGTGCCAGCAGTTCCGGGGACACAGATACGCAGTATTTT
TRBJ1-6 | - | TRBD1 | TRBV12-3/TRBV12-4 | CASHRQGDSPLHF | TGTGCCAGCCATCGACAGGGTGATTCACCCCTCCACTTT
TRBJ2-1 | - | - | TRBV11-2 | CASRGPSGREEQFF | TGTGCCAGCAGGGGCCCCAGCGGTCGAGAGGAGCAGTTCTTC
TRBJ1-2 | - | - | TRBV7-9 | CASSLVTVDPNGYTF | TGTGCCAGCAGCTTGGTGACAGTGGACCCCAATGGCTACACCTTC
TRBJ1-2 | - | - | TRBV11-2 | CASSLGVASNYGYTF | TGTGCCAGCAGCTTAGGAGTAGCTTCTAACTATGGCTACACCTTC
TRBJ1-1 | - | TRBD1 | TRBV9 | CASSVVETGPAFF | TGTGCCAGCAGCGTAGTGGAGACAGGGCCCGCTTTCTTT
TRBJ2-7 | - | TRBD2 | TRBV10-1 | CASRGRGFSSYEQYF | TGCGCCAGCAGGGGGCGGGGGTTTTCTTCCTACGAGCAGTACTTC
TRBJ2-7 | - | - | TRBV6-4 | CASSEWGGGEQYF | TGTGCCAGCAGCGAATGGGGAGGAGGCGAGCAGTACTTC
TRBJ1-4 | - | TRBD1 | TRBV3-1/TRBV3-2 | CASSEVTGSNEKLFF | TGTGCCAGCAGCGAAGTGACAGGGTCTAATGAAAAACTGTTTTTT
TRBJ2-7 | - | TRBD2 | TRBV4-2 | CASSQEASGTNYEQYF | TGTGCCAGCAGCCAAGAGGCTAGCGGAACGAACTACGAGCAGTACTTC
TRBJ1-6 | - | - | TRBV2 | CASIGEPGYYNSPLHF | TGTGCCAGCATTGGGGAGCCGGGGTATTATAATTCACCCCTCCACTTT
TRBJ1-4 | - | TRBD1 | TRBV7-9 | CASRTDRRGEKLFF | TGTGCCAGCAGGACGGACAGGAGAGGTGAAAAACTGTTTTTT
TRBJ1-2 | - | - | TRBV27 | CASSATVNYGYTF | TGTGCCAGCAGTGCGACAGTCAACTATGGCTACACCTTC
TRBJ2-1 | - | - | TRBV3-1/TRBV3-2 | CASGGGTGNEQFF | TGTGCCAGCGGTGGCGGGACGGGCAATGAGCAGTTCTTC
TRBJ2-2 | - | - | TRBV2 | CASSGLGGWNTAGELFF | TGTGCCAGCAGTGGGCTCGGAGGGTGGAACACCGCCGGGGAGCTGTTTTTT
TRBJ1-3 | once | TRBD1 | TRBV2 | CASSSRDRGGNTIYF | TGTGCCAGCAGTAGCCGGGACAGGGGAGGAAACACCATATATTTT
TRBJ1-6 | - | - | TRBV18 | CASSPAGRGDNSPLHF | TGTGCCAGCTCACCGGCTGGGAGGGGGGATAATTCACCCCTCCACTTT
TRBJ1-6 | once | - | TRBV12-3/TRBV12-4 | CASSLQGNSPLHF | TGTGCCAGCAGTTTGCAGGGGAATTCACCCCTCCACTTT
TRBJ2-2 | - | TRBD1 | TRBV7-2 | CASSFPGQSNTGELFF | TGTGCCAGCAGCTTCCCGGGACAGTCGAACACCGGGGAGCTGTTTTTT
TRBJ1-2 | - | TRBD1 | TRBV12-5 | CASGPTGGKSKYGYTF | TGTGCTAGTGGCCCGACAGGGGGAAAGAGTAAGTATGGCTACACCTTC
TRBJ2-3 | - | - | TRBV7-9 | CASSFSTSTDTQYF | TGTGCCAGCAGCTTCTCCACTAGCACAGATACGCAGTATTTT
TRBJ1-1 | - | - | TRBV14 | CASSLLGQMNTEAFF | TGTGCCAGCAGCCTTCTTGGACAGATGAACACTGAAGCTTTCTTT
TRBJ1-4 | - | TRBD1 | TRBV4-3 | CASSQRRGTGDEKLFF | TGCGCCAGCAGCCAACGTAGGGGGACAGGGGATGAAAAACTGTTTTTT
TRBJ2-7 | - | TRBD2 | TRBV25-1 | CASRGERIGLGYEQYF | TGTGCCAGCAGGGGTGAGAGAATTGGACTAGGTTACGAGCAGTACTTC
TRBJ2-3 | - | - | TRBV18 | CASSPYSTDTQYF | TGTGCCAGCTCACCATATTCCACAGATACGCAGTATTTT
TRBJ2-1 | - | - | TRBV5-1 | CASSSRVASRDEQFF | TGCGCCAGCAGCTCCCGGGTAGCGTCGCGGGATGAGCAGTTCTTC
TRBJ2-1 | few | - | TRBV19 | CASRRNDYNEQFF | TGTGCCAGTAGGCGTAACGACTACAATGAGCAGTTCTTC
TRBJ1-4 | - | TRBD1 | TRBV6-5 | CASSIGTGRRVLFF | TGTGCCAGCAGTATAGGGACAGGGCGTCGGGTACTGTTTTTT
TRBJ1-6 | - | TRBD1 | TRBV19 | CASSRRTGAYNSPLHF | TGTGCCAGTAGTAGAAGGACAGGGGCGTATAATTCACCCCTCCACTTT
TRBJ2-1 | once | TRBD2 | TRBV3-1/TRBV3-2 | CASMLGTSGRGEQFF | TGTGCCAGCATGCTGGGGACTAGCGGGAGGGGGGAGCAGTTCTTC
TRBJ1-1 | - | - | TRBV18 | CASSAGLNTEAFF | TGTGCCAGCTCGGCAGGGTTGAACACTGAAGCTTTCTTT
TRBJ1-2 | - | - | TRBV19 | CASSISQGNGYTF | TGTGCCAGTAGTATCTCACAGGGAAATGGCTACACCTTC
TRBJ1-5 | - | - | TRBV28 | CASSLVGTRNNQPQHF | TGTGCCAGCAGTCTAGTAGGGACACGGAACAATCAGCCCCAGCATTTT